A single TCR beta chain is shown here with its context. As yet, its antigen is unknown. A read error may explain this, as a much larger clone is one base away. This sample is drawn from a study of tumor-infiltrating lymphocytes in primary liver carcinoma. V gave up 5 bases and J gave up 0 bases, with 11 bases separating them. CDR1 and CDR2 (germline): SGHAT, FQNNGV. The CDR3 sequence is 16 residues long. Blood RNA was derived from unsorted whole blood, and germline DNA was extracted too. Whole-study results and caveats: Tumor-adjacent and tumor-blood pairs displayed less overlap than did pairs of tumor regions. Tumors significantly exceeded blood in top-250-clone fraction (p = 0.039).

TCR beta cDNA came from approximately 0.55 ug total RNA, primed with a constant-region primer. Nested multiplex PCR, run for three rounds with slightly modified ARM-PCR, yielded TCR beta libraries. The first two PCR rounds used TRBV1-TRBV30 forward primers with a C-beta reverse primer, roughly 10 cycles each. Each CDR3 protein is one row after TCRdb ran MiXCR on the multiplex PCR reads. Of around 330,000 distinct CDR3 sequences listed, 50% to 75% are singletons. The chain couples TRBV11-2 to TRBJ2-6; D might be TRBD2 (5 bases). Input material: peripheral blood. The clonotype was recovered from a woman under 40 with primary liver carcinoma and hepatitis B virus infection. CDR3: CASSGRRDSGANVLTF. The CDR3 coding sequence is TGTGCCAGCAGCGGAAGACGGGACTCTGGGGCCAACGTCCTGACTTTC.